This passage covers 18 T cell receptor beta chains from one sample sequenced in a study of shared clonotypes between healthy human individuals. Profiling relied on immunoSEQ multiplex PCR, and the TCRdb table lists in-frame clones only, not all of them. The top ten hold around 1.5% of the sample, which has roughly 1 million clones, around 76% seen once. Sequenced material: memory CD4+ T cells sorted from blood. As for subset: CD45RA-negative fraction. All receptors derive from a man in his late teens or twenties in good health.

V gene TRBV28 combines with J gene TRBJ1-5; tentatively, D is TRBD1 (6 bases). The CDR3 spans 16 residues. Germline loops: CDR1 MDHEN, CDR2 SYDVKM. V was cut by 6 bases and J by 0 bases, with 15 bases left in between. The CDR3 protein is CASSRGQSYSNQPQHF. CDR3 nucleotide sequence: TGTGCCAGCAGCCGCGGACAGTCCTATAGCAATCAGCCCCAGCATTTT.

There are many counts of this clone. The gene calls are TRBV27 and TRBJ1-5; possibly TRBD1 for D (6 bases). V gave up 6 bases and J gave up 6 bases, with 12 bases separating them. Looked up from germline, CDR1 is MNHEY and CDR2 is SMNVEV (reference sequence). The CDR3 consists of 13 residues. Here the CDR3 DNA reads TGTGCCAGCAGCTACAGGGAAGGTCAGCCCCAGCATTTT. Encoded protein: CASSYREGQPQHF.

This chain joins TRBV4-1 and TRBJ2-5; 9 positions match TRBD2. CDR1 and CDR2 from the germline V gene are MGHRA and YSYEKL. The J segment lost 4 bases and the V segment lost 4 bases, leaving 10 bases of the junction unmatched. This CDR3 is built from 16 residues. CDR3 residues: CASSPGRTSARETQYF. The CDR3 region has the DNA TGCGCCAGCAGCCCGGGTAGGACTAGCGCAAGAGAGACCCAGTACTTC.

The rearrangement links TRBV15 to TRBJ1-5; TRBD1 might be the D (5 bases). The V and J ends lost 5 bases and 8 bases respectively, with 16 bases between them. The CDR3 is 14 amino acids. The germline V gene has CDR1 LNHNV and CDR2 YYDKDF (reference sequence). In nucleotides, the CDR3 is TGTGCCACCAGCCGGTGGGGACCGGAGAAGCCCCAGCATTTT. Translating gives CATSRWGPEKPQHF.

This chain joins TRBV7-2 and TRBJ1-1; no reliable D call. The germline V gene encodes CDR1 SGHTA and CDR2 FQGNSA. V was pared by 5 bases and J by 2 bases, with 12 bases between. This CDR3 contains 14 residues. CDR3 coding DNA: TGTGCCAGCAGCGGGCTGGCAGGAAACACTGAAGCTTTCTTT. This encodes CASSGLAGNTEAFF.

This clone was seen repeatedly, ten times or more. The chain has TRBV6-1 and TRBJ1-5; D call uncertain. Germline CDR1 reads MNHNS; CDR2 reads SASEGT. This CDR3 has 15 residues. V was pared by 5 bases and J by 3 bases, with 14 bases between. This chain's CDR3 is CASSNGNSPNQPQHF. The CDR3 bases are TGTGCCAGCAGTAACGGGAATAGCCCCAATCAGCCCCAGCATTTT.

This clone appeared a single time. The chain joins TRBV6-5 to TRBJ2-7, with 7 bases aligning to TRBD2. The CDR3 loop spans 13 amino acids. CDR1 and CDR2 (germline): MNHEY, SVGAGI. V lost 6 bases, J lost 5 bases, and 7 bases stayed unmatched. The CDR3 sequence is CASRRGGENEQYF. CDR3 sequence (DNA): TGTGCCAGCAGGAGGGGAGGGGAGAACGAGCAGTACTTC.

The CDR3 DNA reads TGTGCCAGCAGTCGGTCCGGACAGGGAAATTACGAGCAGTACTTC. This gives the protein CASSRSGQGNYEQYF. The genes are TRBV27 and TRBJ2-7, with 8 bases aligning to TRBD1. Germline assignment: CDR1 MNHEY and CDR2 SMNVEV (reference sequence). This CDR3 has 15 residues. J gave up 4 bases and V 5 bases, and 10 bases lay outside the gene matches.

The chain employs TRBV27 and TRBJ1-4; the D is unclear. V was shortened by 4 bases and J by 2 bases, with 11 bases between the two germline ends. The length of the CDR3 is 15 residues. Germline CDR1 and CDR2: MNHEY and SMNVEV (reference sequence). The CDR3 nucleotides read TGTGCCAGCAGTTATAGTGGGTTCACTAATGAAAAACTGTTTTTT. This gives the protein CASSYSGFTNEKLFF. Filled out from reference TRBV27 and TRBJ1-4, the complete variable domain reads EAQVTQNPRYLITVTGKKLTVTCSQNMNHEYMSWYRQDPGLGLRQIYYSMNVEVTDKGDVPEGYKVSRKEKRNFPLILESPSPNQTSLYFCASSYSGFTNEKLFFGSGTQLSVL.

The genes are TRBV7-9 and TRBJ2-1; possibly TRBD2 for D (7 bases). Germline CDR1 and CDR2: SEHNR and FQNEAQ (reference sequence). Trimming stripped 3 bases from V and 3 bases from J, with 12 bases between. The CDR3 sequence is 15 residues long. The CDR3 DNA follows: TGTGCCAGCAGCTTTGGGGGAGGGGGCTACAATGAGCAGTTCTTC. Encoded protein: CASSFGGGGYNEQFF.

This clone appeared a few times. The chain joins TRBV11-2 to TRBJ2-3; D is perhaps TRBD2 (5 bases). The CDR3 runs to 14 residues. The V gene's germline CDR1 is SGHAT and CDR2 FQNNGV. V lost 7 bases, J lost 5 bases, and 16 bases lay in between. CDR3 DNA sequence: TGTGCCAGCACCCTCTGGACTGGACGAGATACGCAGTATTTT. Translated: CASTLWTGRDTQYF. Based on the CDR3 plus reference TRBV11-2 and TRBJ2-3, the full variable domain is EAGVAQSPRYKIIEKRQSVAFWCNPISGHATLYWYQQILGQGPKLLIQFQNNGVVDDSQLPKDRFSAERLKGVDSTLKIQPAKLEDSAVYLCASTLWTGRDTQYFGPGTRLTVL.

V gene TRBV18 combines with J gene TRBJ2-1, with a weak D call TRBD1 (5 bases). Germline V gene sequence: CDR1 KGHSH, CDR2 LQKENI. Trimming took 1 base from V and 4 from J, leaving 32 bases between them. The CDR3 is made up of 22 amino acids. As DNA, the CDR3 is TGTGCCAGCTCACCACTAGGCCCCAGGGTCGGAGCGCCCCAAGGACATTACAATGAGCAGTTCTTC. As protein: CASSPLGPRVGAPQGHYNEQFF.

The J gene is TRBJ2-7, the V gene TRBV6-1, with D tentatively TRBD2 (6 bases). The germline V gene encodes CDR1 MNHNS and CDR2 SASEGT. The CDR3 has 15 residues. Trimming removed 7 bases from V and 2 bases from J, with 18 bases in between. The CDR3 sequence is CASTVGGIRTYEQYF. CDR3 coding DNA: TGTGCCAGCACAGTGGGCGGGATCAGGACCTACGAGCAGTACTTC.

This clone was seen only once. Other DNA sequences in the same sample also yield this CDR3. This sequence joins TRBV18 and TRBJ2-5, with unresolved D. The germline CDR1 and CDR2 sequences are KGHSH and LQKENI. This CDR3 has 14 residues. V shed 0 bases and J shed 5 bases, with 10 bases lying between them. Here the CDR3 reads CASSPPMSQETQYF. The CDR3 coding sequence is TGTGCCAGCTCACCACCGATGTCCCAGGAGACCCAGTACTTC.

The rearrangement uses TRBV6-1 and TRBJ2-7; D is unclear. Trimming stripped 3 bases from V and 0 bases from J, with 12 bases between. The CDR3 length is 15 residues. Germline lookup yields CDR1 MNHNS and CDR2 SASEGT. CDR3 region: CASSESPKSSYEQYF. The DNA of the CDR3 is TGTGCCAGCAGTGAGTCTCCAAAGAGCTCCTACGAGCAGTACTTC.

The V gene is TRBV6-5, the J gene TRBJ2-5; 9 nucleotides align to TRBD1. This CDR3 is 15 amino acids long. Looked up from germline, CDR1 is MNHEY and CDR2 is SVGAGI. The trim removed 5 bases at V and 4 bases at J, leaving 8 bases unmatched. For the CDR3, the DNA is TGTGCCAGCAGTCGGACAGGGGACCCACTAGAGACCCAGTACTTC. It is translated as CASSRTGDPLETQYF.

This clone was seen only a few times. The genes are TRBV29-1 and TRBJ2-1; 8 bases align to TRBD1. The CDR3 has 13 residues. V lost 5 bases and J lost 5; bases outside the gene matches: 5. Germline V gene lookup returns CDR1 SQVTM and CDR2 ANQGSEA. The DNA for the CDR3 is TGCAGCGTTACCGGACAGGGAGACAATGAGCAGTTCTTC. Its translation is CSVTGQGDNEQFF.

The chain is built from TRBV5-4 and TRBJ2-3, with TRBD2 matching 9 bases. This CDR3 has 17 residues. The ends lost 4 bases at V and 3 bases at J; junction bases unmatched: 12. CDR1 and CDR2 (germline): SGHNT, YYREEE (reference sequence). CDR3: CASSPPMAGGRTDTQYF. The CDR3 DNA sequence: TGTGCCAGCAGCCCTCCCATGGCGGGGGGGAGGACAGATACGCAGTATTTT.